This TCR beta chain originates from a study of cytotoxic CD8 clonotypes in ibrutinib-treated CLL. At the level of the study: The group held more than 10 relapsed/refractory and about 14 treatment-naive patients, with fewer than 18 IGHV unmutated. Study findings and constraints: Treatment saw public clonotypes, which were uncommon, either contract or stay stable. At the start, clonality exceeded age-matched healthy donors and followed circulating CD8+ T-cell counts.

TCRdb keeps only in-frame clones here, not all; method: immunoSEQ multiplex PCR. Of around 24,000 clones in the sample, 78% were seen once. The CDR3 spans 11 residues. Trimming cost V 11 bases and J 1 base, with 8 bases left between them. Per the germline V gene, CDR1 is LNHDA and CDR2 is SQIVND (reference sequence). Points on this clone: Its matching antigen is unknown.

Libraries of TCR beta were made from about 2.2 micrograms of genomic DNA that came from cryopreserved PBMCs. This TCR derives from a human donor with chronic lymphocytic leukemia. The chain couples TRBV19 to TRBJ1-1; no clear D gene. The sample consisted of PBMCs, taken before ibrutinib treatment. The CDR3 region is CAGPRNTEAFF. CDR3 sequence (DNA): TGTGCCGGTCCAAGGAACACTGAAGCTTTCTTT.